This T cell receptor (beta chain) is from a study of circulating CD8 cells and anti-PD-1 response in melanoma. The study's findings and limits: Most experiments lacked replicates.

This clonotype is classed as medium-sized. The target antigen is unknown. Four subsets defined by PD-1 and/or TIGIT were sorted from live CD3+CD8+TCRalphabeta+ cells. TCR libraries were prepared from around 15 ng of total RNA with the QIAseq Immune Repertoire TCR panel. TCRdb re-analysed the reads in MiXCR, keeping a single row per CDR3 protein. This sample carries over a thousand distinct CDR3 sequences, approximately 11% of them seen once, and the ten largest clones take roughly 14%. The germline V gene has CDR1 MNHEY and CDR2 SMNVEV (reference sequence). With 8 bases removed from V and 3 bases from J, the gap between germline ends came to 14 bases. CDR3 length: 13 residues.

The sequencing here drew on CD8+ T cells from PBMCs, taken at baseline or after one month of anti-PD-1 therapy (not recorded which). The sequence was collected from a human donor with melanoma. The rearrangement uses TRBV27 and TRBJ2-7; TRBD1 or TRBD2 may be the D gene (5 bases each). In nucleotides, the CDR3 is TGTGCCAGCGGGGACGGACCCCACTACGAGCAGTACTTC. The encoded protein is CASGDGPHYEQYF.